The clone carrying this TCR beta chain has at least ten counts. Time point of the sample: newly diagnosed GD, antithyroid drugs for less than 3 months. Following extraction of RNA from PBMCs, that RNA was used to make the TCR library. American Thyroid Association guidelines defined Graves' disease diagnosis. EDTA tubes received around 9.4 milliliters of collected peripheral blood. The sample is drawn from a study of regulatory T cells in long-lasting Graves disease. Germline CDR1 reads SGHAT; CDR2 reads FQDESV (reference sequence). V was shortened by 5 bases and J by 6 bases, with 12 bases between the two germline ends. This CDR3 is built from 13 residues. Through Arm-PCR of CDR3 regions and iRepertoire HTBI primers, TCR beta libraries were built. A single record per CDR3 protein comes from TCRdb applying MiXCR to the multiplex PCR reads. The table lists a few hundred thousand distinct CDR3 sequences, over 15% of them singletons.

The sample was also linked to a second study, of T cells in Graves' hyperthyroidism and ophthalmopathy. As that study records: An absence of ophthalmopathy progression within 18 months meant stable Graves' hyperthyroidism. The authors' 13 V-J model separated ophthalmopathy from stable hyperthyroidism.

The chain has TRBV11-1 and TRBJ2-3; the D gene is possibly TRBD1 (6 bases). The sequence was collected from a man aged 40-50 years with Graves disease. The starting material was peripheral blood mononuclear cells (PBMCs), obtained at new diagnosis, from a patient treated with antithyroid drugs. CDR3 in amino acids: CASSPRRGDTQYF. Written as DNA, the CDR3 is TGTGCCAGCAGCCCACGCAGGGGTGATACGCAGTATTTT. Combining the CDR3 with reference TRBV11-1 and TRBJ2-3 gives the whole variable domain EAEVAQSPRYKITEKSQAVAFWCDPISGHATLYWYRQILGQGPELLVQFQDESVVDDSQLPKDRFSAERLKGVDSTLKIQPAELGDSAMYLCASSPRRGDTQYFGPGTRLTVL.